This T cell receptor beta chain comes out of a study of T-cell memory formation after mild COVID-19. Study as a whole: In these data, TCR clusters were largely donor specific.

The 5'RACE method, run with constant-segment primers, produced TCR alpha and TCR beta cDNA libraries (carrying sample barcodes and UMIs). TCRdb used MiXCR to reprocess the 5' RACE reads, holding one entry per CDR3 protein. Of 350,000 or so distinct CDR3 sequences listed, over 20% were seen once; the top ten hold around an eighth. The sample holds a few counts of this clonotype. What it recognizes is unknown. Findings and limits, study-wide: The authors left the SARS-CoV-2 specificity of second-wave clones peaking on day 37 unconfirmed. Shrinking CD4+ clones resided mostly in CM and EM, and CD8+ ones in EMRA.

The CDR3 has 16 amino acids. V lost 0 bases and J lost 3; bases outside the gene matches: 5. The germline gives CDR1 MNHEY, CDR2 SVGEGT. The chain joins TRBV6-2 or TRBV6-3 to TRBJ1-1; 9 bases fit TRBD1. The receptor was isolated from an adult woman who had mild COVID-19 (a few samples of this study predate the infection). Cell type and time point are not known. Sequenced input: PBMCs or a T cell subset sorted from them (not recorded which). The CDR3 bases are TGTGCCAGCAGTTACTCGGCCGGGACAGGGCACACTGAAGCTTTCTTT. This codes for CASSYSAGTGHTEAFF.